This T cell receptor beta chain was sequenced during a study of cytotoxic CD8 clonotypes in ibrutinib-treated CLL listed by TCRdb under 2021. Study-wide context: In this cohort, about 16 patients were treatment-naive and fewer than 13 were relapsed/refractory, while around 17 had unmutated IGHV. Partial responses were observed in 24 patients and complete responses in 2; after a median follow-up of around 68 months, remission was maintained in 14 patients and progression was observed in some twelve. Response samples were taken after a median of around 13 months on treatment, ranging from roughly 6 to 36 months. On average, each sample had a few hundred thousand productive templates and more than 75,000 productive rearrangements. Of the roughly 90 participants in the trial, about two dozen had longitudinal samples available. Cryopreserved peripheral blood mononuclear cells were collected at three points: before therapy, at response, and at either sustained remission or disease progression. Patients were still on ibrutinib when every remission and progressive disease sample was collected. Study-wide findings and limitations: An increase in clonality was observed at ibrutinib response, with clonality remaining stable during sustained remission and falling back toward baseline at progression. Public clonotypes were rare and either shrank or stayed stable during treatment, and the rise in clonality at ibrutinib response reflected expansion of private clonotypes. Baseline clonality exceeded that of age-matched healthy donors and correlated strongly with circulating CD8+ T-cell counts. Sustained-remission and progressing patients did not have matched sampling times, and lymph node repertoires were not examined.

A MiSeq instrument was used for deep resolution sequencing, which targeted depths ranging from 1 in 1 million up to 1 in 200,000 T cells, with coverage averaging 10x for each clonotype. TCR beta libraries were generated with the immunoSEQ hsTCRB Kit. On the authors' methods: Data were analyzed with ImmunoSEQ Data Assistant and ImmunoSEQ Analyzer, with V, D and J genes assigned per IMGT definitions. Clonality, which ranges from 0 to 1, was calculated as one minus the normalized Shannon entropy of productive rearrangement frequencies. Only overrepresented clonotypes making up at least 0.05% of the repertoire of each patient were included in the public clonotype analysis. Approximately 14 age-matched healthy donor repertoires from immuneACCESS were used as controls for clonality. Drawn from immuneACCESS, this table holds only the in-frame rearrangements with V and J called that TCRdb kept. Clones are partly lost; checked studies trace under half to an unresolved V gene and leave the rest unexplained. Clonal size and the V and J genes are those of that table, whereas D and trimming came from the DNA. The sample yields roughly 180,000 clones; under 85% were counted once. The top ten clonotypes cover 4.6% of the sample.

Taken from cysteine to phenylalanine, the CDR3 has 14 residues. Only the CDR3 DNA is retained, 42 bases long and in frame from the first base. The germline V gene (reference sequence) yields MNHEY for CDR1 and SMNVEV for CDR2. The label giving this sample's time point can be read as: roughly 2 years on ibrutinib. For TCR beta library preparation, about 2 micrograms of genomic DNA were isolated from cryopreserved PBMCs. High-throughput TCR beta sequencing was performed on longitudinal blood samples from CLL patients receiving ibrutinib monotherapy. The patients were enrolled in a single-center, open-label phase 2 trial of ibrutinib monotherapy. As concerns this clone: There is no known antigen for this receptor. No per-base quality is available; no much larger clone lies one base away.

This TCR was recovered from a human donor with chronic lymphocytic leukemia. The receptor chain draws on TRBV27 and TRBJ2-2, with TRBD2 as a weak D call on 6 bases. The specimen was PBMCs, collected after 24 months of ibrutinib treatment. CDR3 protein: CAISGAGGTGELFF. The DNA is TGTGCGATCAGCGGAGCTGGGGGGACCGGGGAGCTGTTTTTT.